The 10 T cell receptor beta chains below all came from one sample that was sequenced in a study of long-term antiretroviral therapy in people with HIV. Run at survey level, the immunoSEQ assay was version v3.0. Libraries were prepared by immunoSEQ multiplex PCR; TCRdb keeps only in-frame clonotypes and omits some of them. The sample carries tens of thousands of clones, roughly 80% recorded once. The source material was unsorted PBMCs, sampled 0.4 years after starting antiretroviral therapy. The receptors originated from a man aged 50 to 59 with HIV.

The chain carries TRBV18 and TRBJ2-2; D is unresolved. V lost 2 bases, J lost 8 bases, and 12 bases lay in between. This CDR3 spans 14 amino acids. Germline CDR1 is KGHSH and CDR2 is LQKENI. The CDR3 region is CASSPEVNGGELFF. Here the CDR3 DNA reads TGTGCCAGCTCACCAGAGGTCAACGGAGGGGAGCTGTTTTTT.

The chain recombines TRBV30 with TRBJ1-5; D unclear. There are 13 residues in the CDR3. CDR1 and CDR2 (germline): GTSNPN, SVGIG (reference sequence). Trimming left V 2 bases short and J 7 bases short, with 12 bases between. The CDR3 spells CAWSSNERQPQHF. The CDR3 DNA sequence: TGTGCCTGGAGTTCCAACGAGAGACAGCCCCAGCATTTT.

CDR3 coding DNA: TGCGCCAGCAGCTTACAGGGGGGTTGGACTGAAGCTTTCTTT. It is translated as CASSLQGGWTEAFF. This chain connects TRBV5-1 to TRBJ1-1, with 8 bases aligning to TRBD1. Looked up from germline, CDR1 is SGHRS and CDR2 is YFSETQ. The CDR3 is 14 amino acids. With 2 bases clipped from V and 5 bases from J, the junction kept 5 bases outside the gene matches.

This clone has a handful of counts. The rearrangement uses TRBV11-2 and TRBJ1-6; D is undetermined. V was cut by 5 bases and J by 0 bases, with 11 bases left in between. Per germline, CDR1 SGHAT and CDR2 FQNNGV. The CDR3 is made up of 16 amino acids. The CDR3 here is CASSPRLSSYNSPLHF. In DNA, the CDR3 is TGTGCCAGCAGCCCTAGACTAAGCTCCTATAATTCACCCCTCCACTTT.

V usage is TRBV7-2 and J usage is TRBJ1-4; perhaps TRBD1 as D (6 bases). The germline V gene encodes CDR1 SGHTA and CDR2 FQGNSA. This CDR3 spans 16 amino acids. Trimming took 1 base from V and 8 from J, leaving 17 bases between them. CDR3 DNA sequence: TGTGCCAGCAGCTTAGGCTATTCTAGGGGGGAGGAAAAACTGTTTTTT. Its translation: CASSLGYSRGEEKLFF.

The chain recombines TRBV9 with TRBJ2-1; TRBD1 or TRBD2 may be the D gene (5 bases each). CDR3 size: 15 residues. Germline CDR1 reads SGDLS; CDR2 reads YYNGEE. Trimming took off 5 bases at V and 8 bases at J, with 20 bases between the two ends. CDR3 sequence reads: CASSALGDGADEQFF. CDR3 sequence (DNA): TGTGCCAGCAGTGCTTTGGGGGACGGGGCCGATGAGCAGTTCTTC.

The CDR3 reads CASSSTGDDYEQYF. The CDR3 DNA reads as TGTGCCAGCAGCTCCACAGGGGACGATTACGAGCAGTACTTC. V gene TRBV7-9 combines with J gene TRBJ2-7; 7 bases map to TRBD1. The germline V gene has CDR1 SEHNR and CDR2 FQNEAQ (reference sequence). Trimming took 4 bases from V and 4 from J; bases not matched to a gene: 7. CDR3 length: 14 amino acids.

This chain links TRBV5-4 with TRBJ2-1; 10 positions match TRBD2. The CDR3 loop spans 15 amino acids. With V trimmed by 4 bases and J by 4 bases, 5 bases remained unmatched. The germline gives CDR1 SGHNT, CDR2 YYREEE (reference sequence). CDR3 region: CASSTSSGGYNEQFF. CDR3 DNA sequence: TGTGCCAGCAGCACGTCTAGCGGGGGTTACAATGAGCAGTTCTTC.

The rearrangement uses TRBV6-6 and TRBJ2-2; TRBD2 agrees at 10 bases. J gave up 0 bases and V 4 bases, and 2 bases lay outside the gene matches. The CDR3 runs 16 residues. CDR1 is MNHNY and CDR2 is SVGAGI in the germline V gene (reference sequence). The CDR3 DNA reads as TGTGCCAGCAGTTCTGGACTAGCGGCGAACACCGGGGAGCTGTTTTTT. Translating gives CASSSGLAANTGELFF.

J is TRBJ2-3 and V is TRBV9; D uncertain. Trimming shortened V by 0 bases and J by 0 bases, and 8 bases separated the two germline ends. The CDR3 runs 15 residues. The germline V gene has CDR1 SGDLS and CDR2 YYNGEE. The CDR3 DNA reads as TGTGCCAGCAGCGTAGGGGCCTTAAGCACAGATACGCAGTATTTT. It translates to CASSVGALSTDTQYF.